The 13 T cell receptor beta chains below all came from one sample that was sequenced in a study of shared clonotypes between healthy human individuals. Repertoires were generated with immunoSEQ multiplex PCR, while TCRdb's copy carries only in-frame clones and drops some. This sample yields 2 million to 2.5 million clones, of which 85% to 95% are seen a single time; approximately 0.4% belongs to the top ten. The material sequenced was naive CD4+ T cells from PBMCs. Specified subset: CD45RA+ positively selected. All receptors come from a young man in good health. Some clones in this sample may be carry-over from other donors' samples.

The CDR3 DNA is TGTGCCAGCAGCTCGGCGGGGAGCTCCTACGAGCAGTACTTC. Translation: CASSSAGSSYEQYF. The V gene is TRBV5-6, the J gene TRBJ2-7, with D perhaps TRBD2 (6 bases). The CDR3 is 14 residues long. V was pared by 3 bases and J by 0 bases, with 10 bases between. Germline V gene lookup returns CDR1 SGHDT and CDR2 YYEEEE.

The V and J genes are TRBV27 and TRBJ2-7, with 10 bases identical to TRBD1. The CDR3 consists of 15 residues. Germline V gene sequence: CDR1 MNHEY, CDR2 SMNVEV (reference sequence). V lost 1 base to trimming and J lost 6 bases; unmatched junction nucleotides: 6. The CDR3 spells CASSLWTGGVVEQYF. DNA of the CDR3: TGTGCCAGCAGTTTATGGACAGGGGGAGTGGTCGAGCAGTACTTC.

A single count supports this clone. The chain has TRBV6-1 and TRBJ2-3; 11 bases fit TRBD2. CDR3 length: 13 residues. Germline V gives CDR1 MNHNS, CDR2 SASEGT. The ends lost 6 bases at V and 4 bases at J; junction bases unmatched: 0. CDR3 in amino acids: CASRTSGADTQYF. CDR3 DNA: TGTGCCAGCAGGACTAGCGGGGCAGATACGCAGTATTTT.

The rearrangement uses TRBV21-1 and TRBJ2-3. TRBV21-1 is described as a pseudogene. The length of the CDR3 is 19 residues. CDR3 coding DNA: TGTGCCAGCAGCAACCACTCCTCCAACAATGGGAACCGCACAGATACGCAGTATTTT. Its protein is CASSNHSSNNGNRTDTQYF.

This sequence joins TRBV7-8 and TRBJ2-3, with 14 bases matching TRBD2. The germline V gene has CDR1 SGHVS and CDR2 FQNEAQ. V shed 5 bases and J 1 base; nucleotides not matched to a gene: 11. The CDR3 runs 19 residues. The CDR3 sequence: CASSTQGLAGVGRTDTQYF. DNA of the CDR3: TGTGCCAGCAGCACACAGGGACTAGCGGGAGTAGGGCGCACAGATACGCAGTATTTT. Full variable domain (outside the CDR3, taken from reference TRBV7-8 and TRBJ2-3): GAGVSQSPRYKVAKRGQDVALRCDPISGHVSLFWYQQALGQGPEFLTYFQNEAQLDKSGLPSDRFFAERPEGSVSTLKIQRTQQEDSAVYLCASSTQGLAGVGRTDTQYFGPGTRLTVL.

The chain employs TRBV29-1 and TRBJ2-3, with D possibly matching TRBD2 (6 bases). The germline V gene encodes CDR1 SQVTM and CDR2 ANQGSEA. This CDR3 is 15 amino acids long. V was trimmed by 1 base and J by 1 base, leaving 12 bases between them. The CDR3 DNA reads TGCAGCGTTGAAGCCCCGGGGAGGCGCACAGATACGCAGTATTTT. This gives the protein CSVEAPGRRTDTQYF.

This clone was picked up one time. V usage is TRBV4-1 and J usage is TRBJ2-1, with a tentative D call TRBD2 (6 bases). The CDR3 length is 15 residues. CDR1 and CDR2 (germline): MGHRA, YSYEKL. Between the trimmed V and J ends, which lost 6 bases and 0 bases, there was a span of 12 bases. CDR3 DNA: TGCGCCAGCAGTTCCCTAGCGAACTCCTACAATGAGCAGTTCTTC. Encoded protein: CASSSLANSYNEQFF.

This chain links TRBV5-1 with TRBJ2-1; 12 bases line up with TRBD1. The CDR3 sequence is 15 residues long. Germline assignment: CDR1 SGHRS and CDR2 YFSETQ. V shed 3 bases and J 10 bases; nucleotides not matched to a gene: 8. The CDR3 coding sequence is TGCGCCAGCAGCTCCTCCGGGACAGGGGGCCGCGAGCAGTTCTTC. This gives the protein CASSSSGTGGREQFF.

V and J are TRBV7-8 and TRBJ2-5, with D unclear. Germline V gene sequence: CDR1 SGHVS, CDR2 FQNEAQ. V was trimmed by 3 bases and J by 3 bases, leaving 11 bases between them. The CDR3 is 14 amino acids. The CDR3 spells CASSLRRVKETQYF. The CDR3 nucleotides are TGTGCCAGCAGCTTGAGACGGGTTAAAGAGACCCAGTACTTC.

The chain recombines TRBV7-2 with TRBJ1-5; D may be TRBD1 (5 bases). Germline assignment: CDR1 SGHTA and CDR2 FQGNSA. This CDR3 comprises 16 residues. With 1 base removed from V and 3 bases from J, the gap between germline ends came to 13 bases. CDR3 protein: CASSLDAPGINQPQHF. CDR3 nucleotides: TGTGCCAGCAGCTTAGACGCTCCAGGGATCAATCAGCCCCAGCATTTT.

This clone was recorded only once. The chain combines TRBV18 with TRBJ2-7; 9 nucleotides align to TRBD2. The CDR3 has 16 residues. The V and J ends lost 3 bases and 0 bases, in that order; junction bases with no gene match: 6. Germline V gene data show CDR1 as KGHSH and CDR2 as LQKENI. The CDR3 nucleotides read TGTGCCAGCTCACCGGCTAGCGGGGTGGTCTCCTACGAGCAGTACTTC. The encoded protein is CASSPASGVVSYEQYF.

The V call is TRBV6-1, the J call TRBJ2-7; D is unresolved. Germline CDR1 and CDR2: MNHNS and SASEGT. This CDR3 comprises 14 residues. V was cut by 7 bases and J by 6 bases, with 19 bases left in between. CDR3 in amino acids: CASTPQRTHPEQYF. CDR3 bases: TGTGCCAGCACCCCCCAGCGAACACACCCCGAGCAGTACTTC.

The chain uses TRBV19 and TRBJ1-5; D is uncertain. Trimming pared 2 bases from V and 2 bases from J, leaving 16 bases between. This CDR3 region has 17 residues. The germline gives CDR1 LNHDA, CDR2 SQIVND (reference sequence). The CDR3 here is CASSIILGMSGNQPQHF. CDR3 sequence (DNA): TGTGCCAGTAGTATAATTCTAGGGATGAGCGGCAATCAGCCCCAGCATTTT.